These T cell receptor beta chains were read from a single sample in a study of T cells in Graves' hyperthyroidism and ophthalmopathy. MiXCR, run by TCRdb on the multiplex PCR reads, gives a single entry per CDR3 protein. Among a few hundred thousand distinct CDR3 sequences listed, more than 20% were seen once. The sample comprised blood. These receptors were taken from a man between 18 and 29 years old with Graves' hyperthyroidism. Each CDR3 is given with its conserved first and last residue. D genes are given only for firm matches. A row's size may be missing; if present it is once, few, many or a size class.

D gene,V gene,J gene,clone size,CDR3 protein,CDR3 DNA
.,TRBV24-1,TRBJ2-7,many,CATSDWEDEQYF,TGTGCCACCAGTGATTGGGAGGACGAGCAGTACTTC
TRBD2,TRBV7-8,TRBJ2-5,few,CASSSQAGGREETQYF,TGTGCCAGCAGCTCTCAAGCGGGAGGGAGGGAGGAGACCCAGTACTTC
.,TRBV29-1,TRBJ1-1,.,CSVEGLGQTKAFF,TGCAGCGTTGAAGGCCTCGGACAGACTAAAGCTTTCTTT
.,TRBV12-3/TRBV12-4,TRBJ2-7,many,CASSLVGSESYEQYF,TGTGCCAGCAGTTTAGTAGGGTCGGAGTCCTACGAGCAGTACTTC
TRBD2,TRBV6-5,TRBJ2-5,many,CASSYPRRGQETQYF,TGTGCCAGCAGTTATCCCCGGCGGGGGCAAGAGACCCAGTACTTC
.,TRBV11-1,TRBJ2-2,.,CASSLAGGLTGELFF,TGTGCCAGCAGCTTAGCGGGGGGGCTAACCGGGGAGCTGTTTTTT
.,TRBV5-1,TRBJ1-5,.,CASSSGDEGQPQHF,TGCGCCAGCAGCTCCGGGGACGAGGGGCAGCCCCAGCATTTT
.,TRBV6-1,TRBJ2-7,.,CATSDFRDTDEQYF,TGTGCCACCAGTGATTTCCGGGATACCGACGAGCAGTACTTC
.,TRBV11-2,TRBJ1-1,many,CASSPSFSQKDTEAFF,TGTGCCAGCAGCCCTTCGTTTTCACAGAAGGACACTGAAGCTTTCTTT
.,TRBV5-5,TRBJ1-5,few,CASSLEGEDNQPQHF,TGTGCCAGCAGCTTGGAGGGGGAAGACAATCAGCCCCAGCATTTT
.,TRBV6-1,TRBJ1-1,.,CASSESGGYEAFF,TGTGCCAGCAGTGAATCGGGGGGGTATGAAGCTTTCTTT
TRBD2,TRBV28,TRBJ2-3,.,CASSYGGEGGTDTQYF,TGTGCCAGCAGTTATGGAGGGGAGGGAGGCACAGATACGCAGTATTTT
.,TRBV27,TRBJ2-5,many,CASREQGGFTGTQYF,TGTGCCAGCAGAGAACAGGGCGGTTTTACAGGGACCCAGTACTTC
.,TRBV11-1,TRBJ2-7,many,CASSLLWGNDAYEQYF,TGTGCCAGCAGCTTACTTTGGGGGAATGACGCCTACGAGCAGTACTTC
TRBD1,TRBV15,TRBJ1-2,many,CATSRDIGQGRSGYTF,TGTGCCACCAGCAGAGATATTGGACAGGGGCGATCTGGCTACACCTTC
.,TRBV28,TRBJ1-2,many,CASSPGPRIYGYTF,TGTGCCAGCAGTCCGGGACCGCGGATCTATGGCTACACCTTC
.,TRBV6-5,TRBJ1-6,.,CASSYSPRSGSPLHF,TGTGCCAGCAGTTACTCGCCCAGGTCAGGATCACCCCTCCACTTT
TRBD1,TRBV12-3/TRBV12-4,TRBJ1-1,many,CASSRPGQGAEAFF,TGTGCCAGCAGTCGTCCGGGACAGGGGGCTGAAGCTTTCTTT
.,TRBV28,TRBJ2-5,many,CASRSDETQYF,TGTGCCAGCAGGTCGGATGAGACCCAGTACTTC
.,TRBV6-1,TRBJ1-6,many,CASSESGNSPLHF,TGTGCCAGCAGTGAGTCAGGGAATTCACCCCTCCACTTT
.,TRBV7-2,TRBJ1-2,many,CASSLLLSSVDGYTF,TGTGCCAGCAGCTTGCTTCTGAGTTCAGTGGATGGCTACACCTTC
TRBD2,TRBV5-1,TRBJ2-7,many,CASSLVASGGSYEQYF,TGCGCCAGCAGCTTGGTGGCTAGCGGGGGATCCTACGAGCAGTACTTC
.,TRBV5-1,TRBJ1-1,few,CASSSGTPNTEAFF,TGCGCCAGCAGCTCCGGGACACCGAACACTGAAGCTTTCTTT
.,TRBV7-3,TRBJ1-1,few,CASSLQGPPATEAFF,TGTGCCAGCAGCTTACAGGGACCCCCCGCCACTGAAGCTTTCTTT
.,TRBV29-1,TRBJ1-2,.,CSVILPVADGYTF,TGCAGCGTTATTCTTCCAGTGGCCGATGGCTACACCTTC
.,TRBV29-1,TRBJ1-1,many,CSVGRTPNTEAFF,TGCAGCGTTGGGAGGACGCCGAACACTGAAGCTTTCTTT
.,TRBV20-1,TRBJ1-1,many,CSARSGLNTEAFF,TGCAGTGCTAGATCAGGGCTTAACACTGAAGCTTTCTTT
TRBD1,TRBV5-1,TRBJ2-7,many,CASSTGTGTLKQYF,TGCGCCAGCAGCACCGGGACAGGAACGTTAAAGCAGTACTTC
.,TRBV27,TRBJ2-7,many,CASSFGQGSEQYF,TGTGCCAGCAGTTTTGGGCAGGGAAGCGAGCAGTACTTC
.,TRBV12-3/TRBV12-4,TRBJ1-5,many,CASRRGRNQPQHF,TGTGCCAGCAGAAGGGGCCGCAATCAGCCCCAGCATTTT